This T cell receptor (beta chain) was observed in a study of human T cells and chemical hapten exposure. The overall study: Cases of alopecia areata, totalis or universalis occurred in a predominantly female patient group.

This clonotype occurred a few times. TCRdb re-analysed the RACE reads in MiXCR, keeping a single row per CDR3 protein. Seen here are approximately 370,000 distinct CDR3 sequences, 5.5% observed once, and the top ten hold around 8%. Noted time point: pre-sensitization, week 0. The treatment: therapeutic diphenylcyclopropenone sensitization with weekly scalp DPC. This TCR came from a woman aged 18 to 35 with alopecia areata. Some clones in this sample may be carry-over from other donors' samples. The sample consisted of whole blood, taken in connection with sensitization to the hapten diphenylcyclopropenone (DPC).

The CDR3 region has the DNA TGTGCCAGCAGGCACCGAGGAAAAGAGACCCAGTACTTC. As protein: CASRHRGKETQYF. The chain combines TRBV27 with TRBJ2-5; D is unclear. With 6 bases removed from V and 3 bases from J, the gap between germline ends came to 11 bases. This CDR3 spans 13 amino acids. Per the germline V gene, CDR1 is MNHEY and CDR2 is SMNVEV (reference sequence).